These 21 T cell receptor beta chains share one sample of origin, sequenced in a study of cytomegalovirus exposure and HLA in healthy donors. The study ran its PCR with 60 Vbeta and 13 Jbeta primers. The data were produced by immunoSEQ multiplex PCR, yet TCRdb's version contains in-frame clones alone and is incomplete. The sample holds roughly 120,000 clones, around three quarters seen once. The sequencing sample was made of PBMCs. Receptors were obtained from a woman aged 55-70 years in good health and CMV-seropositive.

This clone was counted once. CDR3 loop: CASSLGVGGQVYEQYF. The DNA of the CDR3 is TGTGCCAGCAGCTTGGGGGTGGGGGGACAGGTCTACGAGCAGTACTTC. The chain has TRBV5-5 and TRBJ2-7; 8 nucleotides agree with TRBD1. Germline loops: CDR1 SGHKS, CDR2 YYEKEE (reference sequence). The CDR3 spans 16 residues. The V and J ends lost 0 bases and 3 bases, in that order; junction bases with no gene match: 8.

The CDR3 loop reads CAWETGGQPQHF. As DNA, the CDR3 is TGTGCCTGGGAAACCGGGGGACAGCCCCAGCATTTT. The chain has TRBV30 and TRBJ1-5; TRBD1 might be the D (5 bases). CDR1 GTSNPN and CDR2 SVGIG come from the germline V gene (reference sequence). The CDR3 is 12 residues long. V was trimmed by 5 bases and J by 7 bases, leaving 12 bases between them. Full variable domain (missing parts from reference TRBV30 and TRBJ1-5): SQTIHQWPATLVQPVGSPLSLECTVEGTSNPNLYWYRQAAGRGLQLLFYSVGIGQISSEVPQNLSASRPQDRQFILSSKKLLLSDSGFYLCAWETGGQPQHFGDGTRLSIL.

This chain uses TRBV7-2 with TRBJ2-5, with D tentatively TRBD1 (6 bases). This CDR3 spans 15 amino acids. V lost 5 bases and J 5 bases, leaving 18 bases between the germline ends. Per the germline V gene, CDR1 is SGHTA and CDR2 is FQGNSA. The CDR3 nucleotides read TGTGCCAGCAGCAGACAGGACCCCCCTGGGGAGACCCAGTACTTC. It yields the protein CASSRQDPPGETQYF.

This clone has a handful of counts. This chain connects TRBV7-2 to TRBJ2-7; D is unresolved. V was shortened by 6 bases and J by 3 bases, with 12 bases between the two germline ends. This CDR3 spans 13 amino acids. The germline CDR1 and CDR2 sequences are SGHTA and FQGNSA. The CDR3 here is CASSPTRLYEQYF. The CDR3 nucleotides are TGTGCCAGCAGTCCCACTCGACTCTACGAGCAGTACTTC. The full variable domain, in which reference TRBV7-2 and TRBJ2-7 provide the parts outside the CDR3, is GAGVSQSPSNKVTEKGKDVELRCDPISGHTALYWYRQSLGQGLEFLIYFQGNSAPDKSGLPSDRFSAERTGGSVSTLTIQRTQQEDSAVYLCASSPTRLYEQYFGPGTRLTVT.

The chain uses TRBV12-5 and TRBJ2-5; 8 bases are a match to TRBD1. The V and J ends lost 7 bases and 2 bases, in that order; junction bases with no gene match: 9. The CDR3 contains 15 residues. Germline V gene data show CDR1 as LGHNT and CDR2 as FRNRAP. In DNA form, the CDR3 reads TGTGCTAGTGCTCGGGGGACAGGAGGACAAGAGACCCAGTACTTC. It yields the protein CASARGTGGQETQYF.

The chain recombines TRBV11-2 with TRBJ1-2, with TRBD1 matching 9 bases. The V segment lost 5 bases and the J segment 1 base; nucleotides outside the gene matches: 8. Germline CDR1 SGHAT, CDR2 FQNNGV. The CDR3 is 16 amino acids. The CDR3 DNA reads TGTGCCAGCAGCCAAGCTGGGACAGGGTTTAACTATGGCTACACCTTC. This encodes CASSQAGTGFNYGYTF.

V and J are TRBV7-8 and TRBJ2-1; D may be TRBD2 (5 bases). The CDR3 totals 12 residues. The germline gives CDR1 SGHVS, CDR2 FQNEAQ. The V gene lost 8 bases and the J gene lost 7 bases, with 12 bases spanning the gap. In DNA, the CDR3 is TGTGCCAGCGTGGGAGTGGGGAATGAGCAGTTCTTC. Encoded protein: CASVGVGNEQFF.

V and J are TRBV11-2 and TRBJ2-1; 8 nucleotides align to TRBD1. The CDR3 totals 15 residues. V was pared by 5 bases and J by 8 bases, with 11 bases of the junction left unmatched. Germline lookup yields CDR1 SGHAT and CDR2 FQNNGV. CDR3 sequence (DNA): TGTGCCAGCAGCCCCGGGACAGGAACCCCCTATGAGCAGTTCTTC. Its translation: CASSPGTGTPYEQFF.

Only one count was recorded for this clone. V is TRBV27 and J is TRBJ1-6; a possible D gene is TRBD1 (5 bases). This CDR3 has 16 residues. V shed 5 bases and J shed 6 bases, with 17 bases lying between them. Germline CDR1 MNHEY, CDR2 SMNVEV (reference sequence). The CDR3 nucleotides read TGTGCCAGCAGTGCTCCCTACCGGGGGGGTAATTCACCCCTCCACTTT. This codes for CASSAPYRGGNSPLHF.

The J gene is TRBJ2-1, the V gene TRBV11-3; maybe TRBD2 (6 bases). Germline V gene data show CDR1 as SGHNT and CDR2 as YENEEA. With 5 bases removed from V and 7 bases from J, the gap between germline ends came to 6 bases. This CDR3 is built from 11 residues. DNA of the CDR3: TGTGCCAGCAGCGGGAGGAATGAGCAGTTCTTC. Translated, it gives CASSGRNEQFF.

The chain joins TRBV30 to TRBJ1-1, with D perhaps matching TRBD1 (6 bases). Per the germline V gene, CDR1 is GTSNPN and CDR2 is SVGIG (reference sequence). The CDR3 runs 13 residues. V was pared by 8 bases and J by 9 bases, with 22 bases between. CDR3 sequence: CAGTSQGSKKAFF. The CDR3 DNA sequence: TGTGCCGGAACCTCTCAGGGGTCGAAGAAAGCTTTCTTT.

The V gene is TRBV7-9, the J gene TRBJ1-4; D gene ambiguous. The germline gives CDR1 SEHNR, CDR2 FQNEAQ (reference sequence). Trimming took 3 bases from V and 6 from J, leaving 14 bases between them. This CDR3 comprises 15 residues. The CDR3 DNA reads TGTGCCAGCAGCTTGGAAGGAGCTTGGGATGAAAAACTGTTTTTT. This codes for CASSLEGAWDEKLFF.

For the CDR3, the DNA is TGTGCCAGCGGGGGGGGGATCTGGGCCACTGAAGCTTTCTTT. It is translated as CASGGGIWATEAFF. The chain recombines TRBV5-5 with TRBJ1-1, with a possible D match to TRBD1 (5 bases). CDR3 length: 14 residues. Germline V gene lookup returns CDR1 SGHKS and CDR2 YYEKEE (reference sequence). The ends were cut back, 7 bases at V and 4 bases at J, with 17 bases in the middle. Full variable domain (outside the CDR3, taken from reference TRBV5-5 and TRBJ1-1): DAGVTQSPTHLIKTRGQQVTLRCSPISGHKSVSWYQQVLGQGPQFIFQYYEKEERGRGNFPDRFSARQFPNYSSELNVNALLLGDSALYLCASGGGIWATEAFFGQGTRLTVV.

The V call is TRBV5-1, the J call TRBJ2-2; 8 bases are shared with TRBD1. The CDR3 consists of 14 residues. The V segment lost 2 bases and the J segment 7 bases; nucleotides outside the gene matches: 4. Germline V gene data show CDR1 as SGHRS and CDR2 as YFSETQ. Here the CDR3 DNA reads TGCGCCAGCAGCTTCCAGGGGGCTGGCGGGGAGCTGTTTTTT. It is translated as CASSFQGAGGELFF.

V and J are TRBV29-1 and TRBJ1-1; D not resolved. The CDR3 length is 13 residues. Germline CDR1 reads SQVTM; CDR2 reads ANQGSEA. Trimming cost V 4 bases and J 0 bases, with 9 bases left between them. The CDR3 loop is CSVVASMNTEAFF. In nucleotides, the CDR3 is TGCAGCGTTGTTGCAAGCATGAACACTGAAGCTTTCTTT.

The V and J genes are TRBV27 and TRBJ2-1, with D possibly TRBD2 on 6 matching bases. Germline CDR1 and CDR2: MNHEY and SMNVEV (reference sequence). The CDR3 is 14 amino acids. V lost 6 bases, J lost 2 bases, and 11 bases lay in between. For the CDR3, the DNA is TGTGCCAGCAGCCGACTAGTAACCTACAATGAGCAGTTCTTC. Encoded protein: CASSRLVTYNEQFF.

This clone occurred a few times. J is TRBJ2-3 and V is TRBV4-1; D might be TRBD2 (6 bases). The CDR3 consists of 13 residues. With 4 bases removed from V and 4 bases from J, the gap between germline ends came to 9 bases. Germline assignment: CDR1 MGHRA and CDR2 YSYEKL. The CDR3 spells CASSLGTSDTQYF. The CDR3 DNA sequence: TGCGCCAGCAGCCTCGGGACTTCAGATACGCAGTATTTT.

The chain couples TRBV6-1 to TRBJ2-5, with D possibly being TRBD2 (6 bases). Trimming took off 5 bases at V and 4 bases at J, with 14 bases between the two ends. The CDR3 consists of 14 residues. The germline gives CDR1 MNHNS, CDR2 SASEGT. CDR3: CASSYQAGRETQYF. In DNA form, the CDR3 reads TGTGCCAGCAGTTATCAGGCGGGGCGAGAGACCCAGTACTTC.

This clone was counted between two and nine times. This chain links TRBV7-9 with TRBJ2-1; no clear D. CDR1 is SEHNR, CDR2 FQNEAQ, per germline (reference sequence). There are 12 residues in the CDR3. The V end lost 5 bases, the J end lost 4 bases, and 6 bases lay between the germline ends. In nucleotides, the CDR3 is TGTGCCAGCAGCCCCCTGTACAATGAGCAGTTCTTC. Its protein is CASSPLYNEQFF.

The rearrangement links TRBV2 to TRBJ2-7; 7 bases align to TRBD1. In germline, CDR1 is SNHLY, CDR2 FYNNEI. The V segment lost 5 bases and the J segment 3 bases; nucleotides outside the gene matches: 4. The CDR3 spans 13 residues. The CDR3 bases are TGTGCCAGCAGTCTACAGGGGAACTACGAGCAGTACTTC. Amino acid sequence: CASSLQGNYEQYF.

The rearrangement joins TRBV6-1 to TRBJ1-2, with TRBD1 identical over 11 bases. This CDR3 comprises 15 residues. The V and J ends lost 6 bases and 7 bases, in that order; junction bases with no gene match: 10. Germline CDR1 is MNHNS and CDR2 is SASEGT. The CDR3 DNA follows: TGTGCCAGCAGGATCATTAGCGGGACAGGGGGTGGCTACACCTTC. Its translation: CASRIISGTGGGYTF.